What follows are 24 T cell receptor beta chains derived from one specimen sequenced in a study of blood T cell repertoires in COVID-19. Produced via immunoSEQ multiplex PCR; TCRdb's table is partial and in-frame only. The sample lists around 58,000 clones, 80% to 95% occurring once. Specimen: peripheral blood. All receptors come from a human donor with active COVID-19. The donor label of this sample is uncertain.

This sequence joins TRBV6-5 and TRBJ1-2; no definite D call. The V end lost 6 bases, the J end lost 0 bases, and 14 bases lay between the germline ends. The germline V gene has CDR1 MNHEY and CDR2 SVGAGI. The CDR3 runs to 15 residues. This CDR3 reads CASSGGQNPNYGYTF. CDR3 bases: TGTGCCAGCAGCGGAGGTCAGAATCCTAACTATGGCTACACCTTC.

The V gene is TRBV30, the J gene TRBJ2-3; 10 bases are shared with TRBD2. Per the germline V gene, CDR1 is GTSNPN and CDR2 is SVGIG (reference sequence). Germline trimming cut 5 bases from V and 4 bases from J; bases unmatched to any gene: 9. CDR3 length equals 15 residues. The CDR3: CAWGLAVLGADTQYF. In nucleotides, the CDR3 is TGTGCCTGGGGACTAGCGGTACTAGGGGCAGATACGCAGTATTTT.

The chain carries TRBV7-2 and TRBJ2-5, with D possibly being TRBD1 (5 bases). Germline CDR1 and CDR2: SGHTA and FQGNSA. The V and J ends lost 0 bases and 5 bases respectively, with 10 bases between them. This CDR3 is built from 14 residues. As DNA, the CDR3 is TGTGCCAGCAGCTTAGCGGGGCCCGGGGAGACCCAGTACTTC. Its protein product is CASSLAGPGETQYF.

The V and J genes are TRBV9 and TRBJ2-1, with TRBD1 matching over 9 bases. The germline V gene has CDR1 SGDLS and CDR2 YYNGEE. This CDR3 has 14 amino acids. V was clipped by 4 bases and J by 6 bases; unmatched bases: 5. The CDR3 sequence is CASSSQGAPNEQFF. The CDR3 region has the DNA TGTGCCAGCAGCTCACAGGGGGCCCCCAATGAGCAGTTCTTC.

The chain joins TRBV19 to TRBJ1-5, with a possible D match to TRBD1 (6 bases). The germline gives CDR1 LNHDA, CDR2 SQIVND (reference sequence). With 4 bases removed from V and 5 bases from J, the gap between germline ends came to 12 bases. The CDR3 is 14 residues long. The CDR3 protein is CASSTRQADQPQHF. The CDR3, as DNA: TGTGCCAGTAGTACCCGACAGGCAGATCAGCCCCAGCATTTT.

The chain recombines TRBV12-3 or TRBV12-4 with TRBJ2-1; no firm D call. CDR3 length: 11 residues. V dropped 3 bases and J dropped 9 bases, with 6 bases sitting between them. CDR3 amino acids: CASSLMAEQFF. In DNA form, the CDR3 reads TGTGCCAGCAGTTTGATGGCTGAGCAGTTCTTC.

The chain uses TRBV28 and TRBJ1-1, with D hard to call. Germline V gene data show CDR1 as MDHEN and CDR2 as SYDVKM. The CDR3 contains 13 residues. V lost 2 bases to trimming and J lost 1 base, with 5 bases between them. CDR3 loop: CASSLGPNTEAFF. The CDR3 DNA follows: TGTGCCAGCAGTTTAGGGCCGAACACTGAAGCTTTCTTT.

The chain employs TRBV6-5 and TRBJ2-3; D is possibly TRBD1 (7 bases). Deletions cut 4 bases from V and 3 bases from J, with 17 bases between. The CDR3 runs 16 residues. CDR1 is MNHEY and CDR2 is SVGAGI in the germline V gene. DNA of the CDR3: TGTGCCAGCAGTTTCAGTCGGCAGGGGGGAACAGATACGCAGTATTTT. Protein sequence: CASSFSRQGGTDTQYF.

The chain employs TRBV19 and TRBJ1-4; D call uncertain. This CDR3 contains 13 residues. Trimming removed 6 bases at V and 8 bases at J, with 13 bases between. Germline V gene lookup returns CDR1 LNHDA and CDR2 SQIVND (reference sequence). This chain's CDR3 is CASRPTGGEKLFF. The CDR3 bases are TGTGCCAGTAGGCCCACTGGCGGGGAAAAACTGTTTTTT.

This chain links TRBV20-1 with TRBJ2-7; the match to TRBD1 covers 7 bases. The CDR3 has 9 amino acids. CDR1 is DFQATT, CDR2 SNEGSKA, per germline (reference sequence). The CDR3 DNA sequence: TGCAGTGCTATGGACAGGCGGCACGTC. It yields the protein CSAMDRRHV.

V and J are TRBV6-2 or TRBV6-3 and TRBJ1-5; 8 bases agree with TRBD1. The CDR3 is 17 amino acids. The germline gives CDR1 MNHEY, CDR2 SVGEGT. Unmatched junction bases numbered 10, after V lost 0 bases and J lost 6 bases. The chain's CDR3 is CASSYSPTDRGGQPQHF. CDR3 DNA: TGTGCCAGCAGTTACTCCCCCACTGACAGGGGAGGTCAGCCCCAGCATTTT.

The V call is TRBV3-1 (or the pseudogene TRBV3-2), the J call TRBJ2-1; 7 nucleotides line up with TRBD2. Germline values: CDR1 LGHDT, CDR2 YNNKEL (reference sequence). The CDR3 is 14 amino acids. The V gene end was trimmed by 5 bases and the J gene end by 6 bases; junction bases not matched to a gene: 7. CDR3 sequence reads: CASSASGTSNEQFF. The CDR3 nucleotides read TGTGCCAGCAGCGCGAGCGGGACTTCCAATGAGCAGTTCTTC.

The chain links TRBV24-1 to TRBJ1-2; 8 bases are a match to TRBD1. V lost 4 bases and J lost 8; bases outside the gene matches: 5. The CDR3 has 13 amino acids. Germline V CDR1 and CDR2: KGHDR, SFDVKD. The CDR3 nucleotides read TGTGCCACCAGTGACTCGACAGGGGACGGCTACACCTTC. It translates to CATSDSTGDGYTF.

The V gene is TRBV5-4, the J gene TRBJ2-1; D is possibly TRBD1 (6 bases). V was shortened by 9 bases and J by 5 bases, with 12 bases between the two germline ends. The CDR3 totals 12 residues. Germline CDR1 and CDR2: SGHNT and YYREEE (reference sequence). Here the CDR3 reads CAIRQANNEQFF. The DNA of the CDR3 is TGTGCCATCCGACAGGCTAACAATGAGCAGTTCTTC.

The gene calls are TRBV27 and TRBJ1-6; 7 positions match TRBD1. Germline CDR1 MNHEY, CDR2 SMNVEV (reference sequence). J gave up 10 bases and V 4 bases, and 7 bases lay outside the gene matches. The length of the CDR3 is 14 residues. This CDR3 is CASSYRTGHSPLHF. Written as DNA, the CDR3 is TGTGCCAGCAGTTACCGGACAGGTCACTCACCCCTCCACTTT.

This chain joins TRBV9 and TRBJ2-1, with TRBD2 matching 12 bases. V lost 1 base and J lost 8; bases outside the gene matches: 4. The germline CDR1 and CDR2 sequences are SGDLS and YYNGEE. This CDR3 spans 15 amino acids. The CDR3 here is CASSVLAGGGDEQFF. The CDR3 coding sequence is TGTGCCAGCAGCGTACTAGCGGGAGGGGGCGATGAGCAGTTCTTC. Full variable domain (remainder filled in from reference TRBV9 and TRBJ2-1): DSGVTQTPKHLITATGQRVTLRCSPRSGDLSVYWYQQSLDQGLQFLIQYYNGEERAKGNILERFSAQQFPDLHSELNLSSLELGDSALYFCASSVLAGGGDEQFFGPGTRLTVL.

The rearrangement links TRBV27 to TRBJ1-6; D call uncertain. CDR3 length equals 15 residues. V lost 3 bases to trimming and J lost 6 bases, with 12 bases between them. Germline V CDR1 and CDR2: MNHEY, SMNVEV (reference sequence). The CDR3 sequence is CASSLKGWSNSPLHF. Written as DNA, the CDR3 is TGTGCCAGCAGTTTGAAAGGTTGGAGTAATTCACCCCTCCACTTT.

V gene TRBV15 combines with J gene TRBJ2-7; 10 nucleotides agree with TRBD2. Per the germline V gene, CDR1 is LNHNV and CDR2 is YYDKDF (reference sequence). The CDR3 is 15 residues long. The V segment lost 2 bases and the J segment 3 bases; nucleotides outside the gene matches: 4. The CDR3 loop reads CATSRLGLADYEQYF. As DNA, the CDR3 is TGTGCCACCAGCAGATTAGGACTAGCGGACTACGAGCAGTACTTC.

The chain employs TRBV12-5 and TRBJ2-5; 10 nucleotides match TRBD2. The CDR3 consists of 14 residues. Germline loops: CDR1 LGHNT, CDR2 FRNRAP. With V trimmed by 5 bases and J by 3 bases, 3 bases remained unmatched. The CDR3 here is CASGSGRDEETQYF. CDR3 in DNA: TGTGCTAGTGGTAGCGGGAGGGATGAAGAGACCCAGTACTTC.

This sequence joins TRBV7-6 and TRBJ1-4, with 9 nucleotides matching TRBD1. The CDR3 consists of 15 residues. CDR1 is SGHVS and CDR2 is FNYEAQ in the germline V gene. Trimming removed 4 bases from V and 5 bases from J; junction bases left unmatched: 5. The CDR3 region is CASSYGTGSNEKLFF. CDR3 nucleotides: TGTGCCAGCAGCTACGGGACAGGGTCAAATGAAAAACTGTTTTTT. The full variable domain, with the rest looked up from reference TRBV7-6 and TRBJ1-4, is GAGVSQSPRYKVTKRGQDVALRCDPISGHVSLYWYRQALGQGPEFLTYFNYEAQQDKSGLPNDRFSAERPEGSISTLTIQRTEQRDSAMYRCASSYGTGSNEKLFFGSGTQLSVL.

The chain links TRBV18 to TRBJ2-7; perhaps TRBD2 as D (6 bases). V was clipped by 3 bases and J by 0 bases, with 24 bases between them. The CDR3 length is 19 residues. The V gene's germline CDR1 is KGHSH and CDR2 LQKENI. In DNA, the CDR3 is TGTGCCAGCTCACCTCGGGAGTTCTTTTTAGGGGATAGCTCCTACGAGCAGTACGTC. Its protein product is CASSPREFFLGDSSYEQYV.

The V call is TRBV6-2 or TRBV6-3, the J call TRBJ2-1; TRBD2 matches 7 bases. This CDR3 region has 15 residues. Germline loops: CDR1 MNHEY, CDR2 SVGEGT. V dropped 2 bases and J dropped 4; count of bases not matched to a gene: 5. CDR3 residues: CASSYVASGYNEQFF. DNA of the CDR3: TGTGCCAGCAGTTACGTGGCTAGCGGTTACAATGAGCAGTTCTTC.

The rearrangement links TRBV12-3 or TRBV12-4 to TRBJ1-2; D is uncertain. Trimming shortened V by 5 bases and J by 3 bases, and 10 bases separated the two germline ends. This CDR3 is 13 amino acids long. Written as DNA, the CDR3 is TGTGCCAGCAGTCCAGGATTTGACTATGGCTACACCTTC. Translation gives CASSPGFDYGYTF.

CDR3 coding DNA: TGTGCCAGTTCCTCCGAGGGGACAGGTAATCAGCCCCAGCATTTT. This sequence encodes CASSSEGTGNQPQHF. This sequence joins TRBV28 and TRBJ1-5, with 8 positions matching TRBD1. J gave up 4 bases and V 9 bases, and 11 bases lay outside the gene matches. The CDR3 is 15 residues long. Germline lookup yields CDR1 MDHEN and CDR2 SYDVKM.